This passage covers 12 T cell receptor beta chains from one sample sequenced in a study of T cells in Graves' hyperthyroidism and ophthalmopathy. Regions amplified from RNA transcripts were the TCR beta CDR3 regions. HTBI primers were the set used in a first-round RT-PCR of the TCR CDR3. TCRdb analysed the multiplex PCR reads with MiXCR anew, one entry per CDR3 protein. Of about 640,000 distinct CDR3 sequences listed, less than 25% were seen once; the top ten hold around a third. The sample consisted of blood. These TCRs come from a man between 25 and 39 years old with Graves' ophthalmopathy.

The CDR3 region is CSARDLLETGLSRGNQPQHF. The CDR3, as DNA: TGCAGTGCTAGAGATCTTTTAGAGACAGGGCTTAGCAGAGGGAATCAGCCCCAGCATTTT. This chain connects TRBV20-1 to TRBJ1-5; 7 positions agree with TRBD1. In germline, CDR1 is DFQATT, CDR2 SNEGSKA (reference sequence). This CDR3 spans 20 amino acids. After removal of 0 bases from V and 4 bases from J, the junction contained 21 bases not matched to a gene.

This clonotype came up a few times. This chain joins TRBV7-3 and TRBJ2-5; D gene uncertain. The germline V gene has CDR1 SGHTA and CDR2 FQGTGA. This CDR3 has 15 residues. V gave up 5 bases and J gave up 4 bases, with 17 bases separating them. CDR3 sequence reads: CASSPMGHGLETQYF. The DNA for the CDR3 is TGTGCCAGCAGCCCGATGGGCCACGGTCTAGAGACCCAGTACTTC.

The CDR3 DNA follows: TGTGCCAGCACCGGGGGGGGGACCCCCTACGAGCAGTACTTC. It codes for CASTGGGTPYEQYF. This chain uses TRBV7-9 with TRBJ2-7; 8 bases line up with TRBD2. Germline trimming cut 7 bases from V and 2 bases from J; bases unmatched to any gene: 7. The CDR3 runs 14 residues. Germline CDR1 reads SEHNR; CDR2 reads FQNEAQ (reference sequence).

This clonotype was recorded a few times. The chain uses TRBV7-2 and TRBJ1-1, with a possible D match to TRBD1 (5 bases). Germline V lookup: CDR1 SGHTA, CDR2 FQGNSA. Deletions cut 4 bases from V and 4 bases from J, with 10 bases between. The length of the CDR3 is 13 residues. The CDR3 region has the DNA TGTGCCAGCAGCTACTACGGGGCCACTGAAGCTTTCTTT. Amino acids: CASSYYGATEAFF.

This clonotype was found many times. The rearrangement joins TRBV2 to TRBJ2-3; tentatively, D is TRBD1 (5 bases). This CDR3 has 15 amino acids. Germline lookup yields CDR1 SNHLY and CDR2 FYNNEI. V lost 5 bases, J lost 2 bases, and 14 bases lay in between. In DNA, the CDR3 is TGTGCCAGCAGTTCACAGGATGCGGACACAGATACGCAGTATTTT. Translated: CASSSQDADTDTQYF.

The chain joins TRBV20-1 to TRBJ2-2; D call uncertain. The CDR3 extends over 12 amino acids. The V gene's germline CDR1 is DFQATT and CDR2 SNEGSKA (reference sequence). Here the CDR3 reads CTTPTASGELFF. The CDR3 DNA reads as TGCACCACTCCCACCGCTTCCGGGGAGCTGTTTTTT.

This clonotype was counted between two and nine times. The J gene is TRBJ2-7, the V gene TRBV11-2; TRBD2 aligns across 10 bases. The germline V gene has CDR1 SGHAT and CDR2 FQNNGV. Germline trimming cut 1 base from V and 3 bases from J; bases unmatched to any gene: 9. The CDR3 is 17 amino acids. CDR3 sequence: CASSLALAGVQNYEQYF. CDR3 DNA sequence: TGTGCCAGCAGCTTAGCCCTAGCGGGAGTACAAAACTACGAGCAGTACTTC.

Many counts were recorded for this clonotype. The chain recombines TRBV2 with TRBJ2-3; no clear D gene. V shed 5 bases and J shed 0 bases, with 9 bases lying between them. The CDR3 runs 14 residues. Per the germline V gene, CDR1 is SNHLY and CDR2 is FYNNEI. The DNA of the CDR3 is TGTGCCAGCAGTTTCGGCAGGAGCACAGATACGCAGTATTTT. This sequence encodes CASSFGRSTDTQYF.

The V and J genes are TRBV2 and TRBJ2-7, with a possible D match to TRBD2 (5 bases). V lost 6 bases and J lost 8, with 17 bases in between. The length of the CDR3 is 13 residues. Germline-derived CDR1 and CDR2 are SNHLY and FYNNEI. The CDR3 bases are TGTGCCAGCAGACGGGAAACGGCTAGTAAGCAGTACTTC. Protein sequence: CASRRETASKQYF.

The chain couples TRBV20-1 to TRBJ1-1; D is uncertain. Germline V CDR1 and CDR2: DFQATT, SNEGSKA (reference sequence). Trimming removed 0 bases at V and 4 bases at J, with 12 bases between. The CDR3 is 14 residues long. The CDR3, as DNA: TGCAGTGCTAGAGACGGGGAGTGGAGCACTGAAGCTTTCTTT. Protein sequence: CSARDGEWSTEAFF.

This clonotype was recorded once. DNA for the CDR3: TGTGCCAGTAGTAACAGGTTAGGGACCTCTAGCAATCAGCCCCAGCATTTT. Its translation: CASSNRLGTSSNQPQHF. This rearrangement joins TRBV19 to TRBJ1-5; tentative D call: TRBD1 (5 bases). The CDR3 covers 17 residues. Germline-derived CDR1 and CDR2 are LNHDA and SQIVND (reference sequence). The germline V and J ends were trimmed by 4 bases and 0 bases, with 16 bases remaining between them.

The rearrangement joins TRBV4-3 to TRBJ2-7; D unresolved. Germline V gives CDR1 LGHNA, CDR2 YSLEER. The CDR3 is 15 amino acids. V was clipped by 2 bases and J by 2 bases, with 13 bases between them. CDR3: CASSQFASSTYEQYF. The DNA for the CDR3 is TGCGCCAGCAGCCAATTCGCCTCTAGTACCTACGAGCAGTACTTC.